A selection of T cell receptor beta chains follows, all from one sample in a study of CD8+CD57+ T cells in acquired aplastic anemia. TCRdb recomputed calls from the reads with MiXCR, one row per CDR3 protein. The sample shows 120,000 or so distinct CDR3 sequences, about 40% of them seen only once. Sequencing was done on a sample of sorted CD4+, CD8+, or CD8+CD57+ T cells (not recorded which) from PBMCs. Receptor source: a human donor with aplastic anemia. CDR3s include the opening cysteine and the closing phenylalanine or tryptophan. The D gene is left open where the match is weak. Only some rows state a clone size, as once, few, many or a class for expanded clones.

D: TRBD2
length: 15
size: NA
J: TRBJ2-1
V: TRBV6-1
CDR3: CASSVGGGAPNEQFF
DNA: TGTGCCAGCAGTGTAGGCGGGGGGGCTCCAAATGAGCAGTTCTTC

D: NA
length: 15
size: few
J: TRBJ1-3
V: TRBV10-3
CDR3: CATSLGGFSGNTIYF
DNA: TGTGCCACATCCCTCGGGGGGTTCTCTGGAAACACCATATATTTT

D: TRBD1
length: 15
size: many
J: TRBJ1-2
V: TRBV5-1
CDR3: CASSLSGQPNNGYTF
DNA: TGCGCCAGCAGCTTGTCGGGACAGCCTAATAATGGCTACACCTTC

D: NA
length: 13
size: many
J: TRBJ2-3
V: TRBV20-1
CDR3: CSALTGEEDTQYF
DNA: TGCAGTGCGTTAACAGGGGAGGAGGATACGCAGTATTTT

D: NA
length: 14
size: many
J: TRBJ1-2
V: TRBV6-2/TRBV6-3
CDR3: CASSYQRQNYGYTF
DNA: TGTGCCAGCAGTTATCAGAGACAGAACTATGGCTACACCTTC

D: NA
length: 14
size: many
J: TRBJ1-1
V: TRBV6-5
CDR3: CASSYQGMNTEAFF
DNA: TGTGCCAGCAGTTATCAGGGGATGAACACTGAAGCTTTCTTT

D: NA
length: 15
size: many
J: TRBJ1-5
V: TRBV20-1
CDR3: CSARSRGGSNQPQHF
DNA: TGCAGTGCTAGATCGAGGGGGGGTTCCAACCAGCCCCAGCATTTT

D: NA
length: 14
size: NA
J: TRBJ2-3
V: TRBV7-3
CDR3: CASSPWGGTDTQYF
DNA: TGTGCCAGCAGCCCCTGGGGGGGCACAGATACGCAGTATTTT

D: NA
length: 14
size: many
J: TRBJ1-2
V: TRBV3-1
CDR3: CASSQDVSNYGYTF
DNA: TGTGCCAGCAGCCAGGACGTATCTAACTATGGCTACACCTTC

D: NA
length: 14
size: NA
J: TRBJ2-7
V: TRBV15
CDR3: CATSRGDPLGEQYF
DNA: TGTGCCACCAGCAGAGGGGACCCCCTCGGGGAGCAGTACTTC

D: TRBD1
length: 15
size: NA
J: TRBJ2-5
V: TRBV24-1
CDR3: CATSERDRAGETQYF
DNA: TGTGCCACCAGTGAGAGGGACAGGGCGGGGGAGACCCAGTACTTC

D: NA
length: 16
size: many
J: TRBJ2-2
V: TRBV5-8
CDR3: CASSRPGLVNTGELFF
DNA: TGTGCCAGCAGCCGACCGGGACTGGTAAACACCGGGGAGCTGTTTTTT

D: TRBD2
length: 16
size: NA
J: TRBJ2-7
V: TRBV4-1
CDR3: CASSQDTAGGYYEQYF
DNA: TGCGCCAGCAGCCAAGATACAGCGGGAGGTTACTACGAGCAGTACTTC

D: NA
length: 13
size: NA
J: TRBJ2-7
V: TRBV20-1
CDR3: CSAQIPGAYEQYF
DNA: TGCAGTGCTCAGATACCAGGGGCCTACGAGCAGTACTTC

D: NA
length: 14
size: many
J: TRBJ1-2
V: TRBV5-1
CDR3: CASSDLRTAYGYTF
DNA: TGCGCCAGTTCGGATCTACGGACAGCGTATGGCTACACCTTC

D: NA
length: 10
size: NA
J: TRBJ2-3
V: TRBV15
CDR3: CATSSDRQYF
DNA: TGTGCCACCAGCAGTGATAGGCAGTATTTT

D: NA
length: 12
size: NA
J: TRBJ1-2
V: TRBV2
CDR3: CASRGMDYGYTF
DNA: TGTGCCAGTAGGGGTATGGACTATGGCTACACCTTC

D: TRBD1
length: 15
size: many
J: TRBJ1-2
V: TRBV10-3
CDR3: CAISEIGTGTKGYTF
DNA: TGTGCCATCAGTGAGATCGGGACAGGGACCAAGGGCTACACCTTC

D: NA
length: 12
size: NA
J: TRBJ1-2
V: TRBV20-1
CDR3: CGARLMDYGYTF
DNA: TGCGGTGCTAGGTTGATGGACTATGGCTACACCTTC

D: NA
length: 17
size: NA
J: TRBJ2-5
V: TRBV7-3
CDR3: CASSTFPRGGLGETQYF
DNA: TGTGCCAGCAGCACTTTTCCCCGGGGCGGTTTGGGAGAGACCCAGTACTTC

D: NA
length: 17
size: NA
J: TRBJ1-5
V: TRBV6-2/TRBV6-3
CDR3: CASSYDPSHQYNQPQHF
DNA: TGTGCCAGCAGTTACGATCCGTCTCATCAATACAATCAGCCCCAGCATTTT

D: NA
length: 16
size: NA
J: TRBJ1-3
V: TRBV10-2
CDR3: CASSHLDSFSGNTIYF
DNA: TGCGCCAGCAGTCACCTAGACAGCTTCTCTGGAAACACCATATATTTT

D: TRBD2
length: 17
size: many
J: TRBJ2-1
V: TRBV19
CDR3: CASSMWPAGAAYNEQFF
DNA: TGTGCCAGTAGTATGTGGCCAGCGGGGGCAGCATACAATGAGCAGTTCTTC

D: NA
length: 13
size: many
J: TRBJ1-5
V: TRBV12-3/TRBV12-4
CDR3: CASSSSADQPQHF
DNA: TGTGCCAGCAGTTCCTCAGCGGATCAGCCCCAGCATTTT

D: NA
length: 14
size: many
J: TRBJ1-6
V: TRBV3-1
CDR3: CASSQDGRNSPLHF
DNA: TGTGCCAGCAGCCAAGATGGGAGGAATTCACCCCTCCACTTT

D: NA
length: 14
size: NA
J: TRBJ1-2
V: TRBV29-1
CDR3: CSVEWGGENYGYTF
DNA: TGCAGCGTTGAATGGGGGGGGGAAAACTATGGCTACACCTTC

D: NA
length: 13
size: many
J: TRBJ1-3
V: TRBV28
CDR3: CASSSVRRSTIYF
DNA: TGTGCCAGCAGTTCCGTCAGACGAAGCACCATATATTTT

D: NA
length: 16
size: many
J: TRBJ1-5
V: TRBV19
CDR3: CASSIRSGRSNQPQHF
DNA: TGTGCCAGTAGTATACGTTCAGGGCGTAGCAATCAGCCCCAGCATTTT

D: NA
length: 11
size: many
J: TRBJ2-3
V: TRBV6-1
CDR3: CASSRGGPQYF
DNA: TGTGCCAGCAGTAGGGGTGGCCCGCAGTATTTT

D: TRBD1
length: 13
size: NA
J: TRBJ1-5
V: TRBV28
CDR3: CASVGQQLQPQHF
DNA: TGTGCCAGCGTGGGACAGCAGTTACAGCCCCAGCATTTT

D: NA
length: 16
size: many
J: TRBJ2-2
V: TRBV7-9
CDR3: CASSLSLAANTGELFF
DNA: TGTGCCAGCAGCTTATCACTCGCGGCGAACACCGGGGAGCTGTTTTTT

D: TRBD1
length: 17
size: NA
J: TRBJ1-1
V: TRBV5-4
CDR3: CASSLAGQGALGTEAFF
DNA: TGTGCCAGCAGCTTGGCGGGACAGGGGGCGCTGGGCACTGAAGCTTTCTTT

D: TRBD1
length: 14
size: many
J: TRBJ1-1
V: TRBV25-1
CDR3: CASSFTGGRTEAFF
DNA: TGTGCCAGCAGTTTCACAGGGGGCCGTACTGAAGCTTTCTTT

D: TRBD1
length: 14
size: NA
J: TRBJ1-3
V: TRBV15
CDR3: CATSRTGTGNTIYF
DNA: TGTGCCACCAGCAGGACAGGGACTGGAAACACCATATATTTT

D: NA
length: 13
size: many
J: TRBJ1-2
V: TRBV28
CDR3: CASSSAGYSGYTF
DNA: TGTGCCAGCAGTTCCGCAGGTTATAGTGGCTACACCTTC

D: NA
length: 15
size: NA
J: TRBJ1-2
V: TRBV27
CDR3: CASSFVSLLNHGYTF
DNA: TGTGCCAGCAGTTTCGTTAGCCTTTTAAACCATGGCTACACCTTC

D: NA
length: 15
size: NA
J: TRBJ1-2
V: TRBV20-1
CDR3: CSARGVGREESGYTF
DNA: TGCAGTGCTCGTGGAGTGGGCAGGGAAGAATCTGGCTACACCTTC

D: NA
length: 15
size: NA
J: TRBJ1-6
V: TRBV20-1
CDR3: CSARGKPDPSSPLHF
DNA: TGCAGTGCTAGAGGCAAGCCGGACCCCAGTTCACCCCTCCACTTT

D: NA
length: 16
size: few
J: TRBJ2-5
V: TRBV28
CDR3: CASTPLGTRGWEAQYF
DNA: TGTGCCAGCACCCCCCTCGGGACTCGAGGGTGGGAGGCCCAGTACTTC

D: TRBD1
length: 15
size: many
J: TRBJ2-3
V: TRBV7-2
CDR3: CASSPGTGAQGTQYF
DNA: TGTGCCAGCAGCCCGGGGACAGGGGCGCAAGGTACGCAGTATTTT

D: NA
length: 14
size: many
J: TRBJ2-7
V: TRBV5-1
CDR3: CASSLAFGPYEQYF
DNA: TGCGCCAGCAGCTTGGCCTTTGGTCCCTACGAGCAGTACTTC

D: TRBD2
length: 16
size: many
J: TRBJ2-1
V: TRBV10-2
CDR3: CASALPSGALYNEQFF
DNA: TGCGCCAGCGCCCTCCCTAGCGGGGCCCTCTACAATGAGCAGTTCTTC

D: TRBD1
length: 16
size: NA
J: TRBJ2-1
V: TRBV28
CDR3: CASSHFGQGVYNEQFF
DNA: TGTGCCAGCTCTCACTTCGGACAGGGGGTATACAATGAGCAGTTCTTC